The TCR beta chain under discussion was sequenced for a study of cytomegalovirus exposure and HLA in healthy donors (dated by TCRdb to about 2017). Study-wide context: The roughly 700 repertoires of the first cohort and the roughly 110 validation repertoires were produced on the same platform, according to a later analysis. The study was designed to test whether signatures of past pathogen exposure could be identified by cataloging public T cell receptors. Besides the first cohort of around 670 subjects, a separate validation cohort made up of 120 different subjects was used. The study combined high-throughput TCR immunosequencing, statistical association of individual TCRs with disease status, and machine learning to predict cytomegalovirus infection status. Study-wide conclusions, independent of this receptor: Subsequent analysis determined that TCRs grouped into clusters in the first cohort also showed a tendency toward co-occurrence across the roughly 120 validation repertoires, and about 94% of cluster scores exceeded 0. The classifier was reported to diagnose cytomegalovirus status with high specificity and sensitivity in both the original cohort and the validation cohort. The validation cohort had no HLA typing available for a later analysis, so co-occurrence within that cohort was assessed over all 120 or so repertoires. The authors suggested that the approach could potentially be extended to other disease states and immunological phenotypes. In vitro tests confirmed that a few of the cytomegalovirus-associated TCR beta chains recognize cytomegalovirus antigens. Across donors, most TCR sequences were observed very rarely, whereas some public TCRs were present in many individuals. In the study, approximately 160 TCR beta chains were listed as associated with cytomegalovirus.

The donors belonged to the validation cohort of around 120 subjects, which was separate from the approximately 700-subject first cohort. Library creation used the immunoSEQ multiplex PCR assay. On the study's bioinformatics: To diagnose cytomegalovirus status from the catalog of TCR beta chain sequences, a statistical classification framework was built. The table comes from immuneACCESS by way of TCRdb, which keeps in-frame sequences with V and J called. Part of the clones is missing from these tables; in studies checked, under half for an unresolved V gene and the rest for unknown reasons. The V and J calls and clone size were taken over from that table, and D and trimming were inferred from the DNA. A total of about 73,000 clones appear in this sample, about 87% of them only once. About 3.8% of the sample rests with the top ten. The CDR3 holds 12 amino acids from the cysteine to the phenylalanine. Of the read, only the CDR3 DNA is kept; its 36 bases are in frame from base 1. According to the germline V gene, CDR1 reads SNHLY and CDR2 reads FYNNEI. V gives up 3 bases and J gives up 3 bases, and the segment between their germline ends measures 5 bases.

In the case of this clone: Its specific antigen is unknown. No base quality information exists; no much larger clone differs at one position.

The receptor was isolated from a woman in her late teens or twenties in good health and CMV-seropositive. Here the chain combines TRBV2 and TRBJ1-2, with no confident D gene call. The sequenced sample was PBMCs. The CDR3 here reads CASSDTYYGYTF. The DNA reads as follows: TGTGCCAGCAGTGATACTTACTATGGCTACACCTTC.